Listed below are T cell receptor beta chains from one sample, sequenced in a study of blood T cell repertoires in COVID-19. This table comes from immunoSEQ multiplex PCR, and its TCRdb copy is limited to in-frame clones, with some not included. The data contain 70,000 or so clones, about 89% of them singletons. Sequencing input: peripheral blood. The receptor source for this set is a man aged 55 to 70 with acute or convalescent COVID-19. Both conserved end residues are part of each CDR3. D genes are given only for firm matches. Rows give clone size only sometimes, using once, few, many, or a class for an expanded clone.

size,D,J,V,CDR3,DNA
.,.,TRBJ1-6,TRBV19,CASRGTFSSYNSPLHF,TGTGCCAGTAGGGGGACTTTCAGCTCCTATAATTCACCCCTCCACTTT
once,TRBD2,TRBJ2-5,TRBV5-1,CASSLAGTSGAKTQYF,TGCGCCAGCAGCTTGGCCGGGACTAGCGGGGCAAAGACCCAGTACTTC
.,.,TRBJ1-5,TRBV19,CASIPGQVNSNQPQHF,TGTGCCAGTATTCCGGGACAAGTTAATAGCAATCAGCCCCAGCATTTT
.,.,TRBJ2-5,TRBV18,CASSPTGQETQYF,TGTGCCAGCTCACCAACAGGCCAAGAGACCCAGTACTTC
.,.,TRBJ2-7,TRBV6-5,CASSPGTLFYEQYF,TGTGCCAGCAGTCCCGGGACATTGTTCTACGAGCAGTACTTC
.,TRBD1,TRBJ1-1,TRBV5-1,CASSRIPGQGTEAFF,TGCGCCAGCAGCCGAATCCCGGGACAGGGAACTGAAGCTTTCTTT
.,.,TRBJ2-4,TRBV9,CASSAGFGKNIQYF,TGTGCCAGCAGCGCAGGGTTTGGCAAAAACATTCAGTACTTC
.,.,TRBJ1-1,TRBV2,CASIQGRGLNTEAFF,TGTGCCAGCATACAAGGCCGAGGGCTGAACACTGAAGCTTTCTTT
.,.,TRBJ1-3,TRBV11-2,CASSFTGFGATGNTIYF,TGTGCCAGCAGCTTTACCGGGTTTGGGGCAACTGGAAACACCATATATTTT
.,.,TRBJ1-5,TRBV18,CASSPEGDQPQHF,TGTGCCAGCTCACCCGAGGGAGATCAGCCCCAGCATTTT
.,.,TRBJ2-3,TRBV5-1,CASSLVLAGVTATQYF,TGCGCCAGCAGCTTGGTATTGGCAGGGGTCACGGCTACGCAGTATTTT
.,TRBD1,TRBJ1-2,TRBV29-1,CSAPSQGAHGYTF,TGCAGCGCACCATCACAGGGGGCGCATGGCTACACCTTC
.,TRBD1,TRBJ1-2,TRBV7-9,CASSPSDRVGLGYTF,TGTGCCAGCAGCCCCTCGGACAGGGTGGGTCTTGGCTACACCTTC
.,.,TRBJ1-1,TRBV7-6,CASSSQGGQSVAFF,TGTGCCAGCAGCTCACAGGGTGGGCAGTCGGTAGCTTTCTTT
.,.,TRBJ2-2,TRBV21-1,CASSNLPGQNTGELFF,TGTGCCAGCAGCAATCTCCCGGGACAGAACACCGGGGAGCTGTTTTTT
.,.,TRBJ1-6,TRBV9,CASSREGSLHF,TGTGCCAGCAGCCGGGAGGGATCCCTCCACTTT
.,TRBD1,TRBJ2-7,TRBV30,CAWSGTGLYEQYF,TGTGCCTGGAGTGGGACAGGGCTCTACGAGCAGTACTTC
.,TRBD2,TRBJ2-1,TRBV5-1,CASSPPVLAESYNEQFF,TGCGCCAGCAGCCCCCCCGTACTAGCGGAATCCTACAATGAGCAGTTCTTC
few,TRBD2,TRBJ2-7,TRBV5-1,CASSLERESDEQYF,TGCGCCAGCAGCTTGGAGCGGGAGTCGGACGAGCAGTACTTC
.,.,TRBJ2-3,TRBV10-3,CASADWRDTQYF,TGTGCCAGCGCGGACTGGAGAGATACGCAGTATTTT
.,TRBD2,TRBJ2-7,TRBV30,CAWSVQLTSGRAYEQYF,TGTGCCTGGAGTGTACAACTGACTAGCGGGAGGGCCTACGAGCAGTACTTC
few,.,TRBJ2-2,TRBV7-8,CASSLVSSGWELFF,TGTGCCAGCAGCTTAGTTTCGTCCGGGTGGGAGCTGTTTTTT
.,.,TRBJ2-1,TRBV14,CASSQQGLTGEAHNEQFF,TGTGCCAGCAGCCAACAAGGACTTACAGGGGAGGCTCACAATGAGCAGTTCTTC
.,.,TRBJ1-6,TRBV14,CASSQATVPNSPLHF,TGTGCCAGCAGCCAAGCGACAGTACCCAATTCACCCCTCCACTTT
.,TRBD1,TRBJ1-2,TRBV3-1/TRBV3-2,CASSGDRGADGYTF,TGTGCCAGCAGCGGCGACAGGGGAGCCGATGGCTACACCTTC
few,TRBD1,TRBJ2-2,TRBV5-1,CASSLGTGPPGELFF,TGCGCCAGCAGCTTGGGGACAGGCCCCCCCGGGGAGCTGTTTTTT
.,TRBD1,TRBJ1-4,TRBV5-6,CASSLYRTGEEKLFF,TGTGCCAGCAGCTTGTATAGGACAGGGGAAGAAAAACTGTTTTTT
.,TRBD1,TRBJ2-5,TRBV27,CASSPNRGGQETQYF,TGTGCCAGCAGTCCCAACAGGGGTGGCCAAGAGACCCAGTACTTC
.,.,TRBJ2-7,TRBV3-1/TRBV3-2,CASSPGGGAYEQYF,TGTGCCAGCAGCCCTGGCGGAGGGGCTTACGAGCAGTACTTC
.,TRBD2,TRBJ2-1,TRBV7-9,CASSSGLAGNNEQFF,TGTGCCAGCAGCTCGGGACTAGCGGGAAACAATGAGCAGTTCTTC
.,TRBD2,TRBJ2-5,TRBV10-1,CASSSGLAGGPETQYF,TGCGCCAGCAGTTCGGGACTAGCGGGAGGGCCAGAGACCCAGTACTTC
once,TRBD1,TRBJ1-5,TRBV20-1,CSASGFGTGRIQPQHF,TGCAGTGCTAGTGGTTTTGGGACAGGGAGAATTCAGCCCCAGCATTTT
.,TRBD1,TRBJ2-3,TRBV7-3,CASSQNRGTDTQYF,TGTGCCAGCAGCCAAAACAGGGGGACAGATACGCAGTATTTT
.,TRBD2,TRBJ2-5,TRBV7-3,CASSLAPGGPRETQYF,TGTGCCAGCAGCTTAGCACCGGGGGGGCCGCGGGAGACCCAGTACTTC
.,.,TRBJ2-4,TRBV3-1/TRBV3-2,CASSGETLAKNIQYF,TGTGCCAGCAGCGGGGAGACCCTAGCCAAAAACATTCAGTACTTC
.,TRBD2,TRBJ2-3,TRBV27,CASALPGLAGLDTQYF,TGTGCCAGCGCATTACCGGGACTAGCGGGTCTCGATACGCAGTATTTT
.,.,TRBJ1-5,TRBV5-1,CASSPGEGGSYQPQHF,TGCGCCAGCAGCCCCGGGGAGGGAGGATCCTATCAGCCCCAGCATTTT
.,.,TRBJ1-4,TRBV2,CASNRGPANEKLFF,TGTGCCAGCAACCGCGGGCCGGCTAATGAAAAACTGTTTTTT
.,.,TRBJ1-1,TRBV5-1,CASSLVIEGNTEAFF,TGCGCCAGCAGCTTGGTAATTGAGGGGAACACTGAAGCTTTCTTT
.,TRBD2,TRBJ2-1,TRBV29-1,CSAGLAGGQVSYNEQFF,TGCAGCGCCGGACTAGCGGGAGGGCAAGTGTCCTACAATGAGCAGTTCTTC
.,.,TRBJ2-5,TRBV20-1,CSARPEETQYF,TGCAGTGCGAGACCTGAAGAGACCCAGTACTTC
.,.,TRBJ2-1,TRBV29-1,CSVAETAYNEQFF,TGCAGCGTAGCGGAGACGGCCTACAATGAGCAGTTCTTC
.,.,TRBJ1-4,TRBV11-2,CASSFTVDNEKLFF,TGTGCCAGCAGCTTTACAGTCGATAATGAAAAACTGTTTTTT